The 8 T cell receptor beta chains below were found in one sample sequenced in a study of cytomegalovirus exposure and HLA in healthy donors. TCRdb keeps only in-frame clones here, not all; method: immunoSEQ multiplex PCR. Among 140,000 or so clones, 87% were seen once, and the ten largest hold roughly 4.3%. The sequenced sample was PBMCs. Receptor source: a man aged 18 to 29 in good health and CMV-seropositive.

V gene TRBV6-1 combines with J gene TRBJ1-5; TRBD1 agrees at 8 bases. The CDR3 is 13 amino acids. Germline assignment: CDR1 MNHNS and CDR2 SASEGT. J was trimmed by 7 bases and V by 4 bases; bases with no gene match: 3. The CDR3 DNA reads as TGTGCCAGCAGTGGCGACAGGGGACAGCCCCAGCATTTT. This sequence encodes CASSGDRGQPQHF.

V usage is TRBV14 and J usage is TRBJ2-1; tentative D call: TRBD2 (5 bases). The CDR3 loop spans 18 amino acids. V lost 4 bases, J lost 12 bases, and 31 bases lay in between. The germline V gene has CDR1 SGHDN and CDR2 FVKESK. This CDR3 is CASSPYFDPGIFNRGQFF. The CDR3 DNA follows: TGTGCCAGCAGCCCTTACTTCGACCCCGGAATTTTCAATCGGGGGCAGTTCTTC.

Details on this clone: Other DNA sequences in the sample encode the same CDR3. The chain employs TRBV5-1 and TRBJ2-5; 9 bases map to TRBD2. V shed 0 bases and J 5 bases; nucleotides not matched to a gene: 8. Germline CDR1 and CDR2: SGHRS and YFSETQ. This CDR3 has 16 residues. The CDR3 DNA follows: TGCGCCAGCAGCTTGGAGGGCGGGAGGGCCGATGAGACCCAGTACTTC. As protein: CASSLEGGRADETQYF.

V usage is TRBV6-4 and J usage is TRBJ1-5, with 8 nucleotides matching TRBD1. The CDR3 has 17 amino acids. Germline assignment: CDR1 MRHNA and CDR2 SNTAGT. Germline trimming cut 6 bases from V and 0 bases from J; bases unmatched to any gene: 10. CDR3 DNA: TGTGCCAGCAGCGGGGGACAGGCCGGATATAGCAATCAGCCCCAGCATTTT. Translation: CASSGGQAGYSNQPQHF.

The chain has TRBV29-1 and TRBJ1-1; TRBD1 might be the D (5 bases). Trimming left V 4 bases short and J 7 bases short, with 19 bases between. From germline, CDR1 is SQVTM and CDR2 ANQGSEA. The CDR3 extends over 14 amino acids. The CDR3 protein is CSVVWTRTFDEAFF. The CDR3 DNA sequence: TGCAGCGTTGTCTGGACCCGGACATTTGATGAAGCTTTCTTT.

The chain links TRBV4-1 to TRBJ2-7; 7 bases agree with TRBD1. Germline V gene lookup returns CDR1 MGHRA and CDR2 YSYEKL. Trimming at V came to 1 base and at J to 11 bases, leaving 11 bases not matched to a gene. This CDR3 contains 14 residues. The CDR3 loop is CASSQARTGTTKYF. The CDR3 coding sequence is TGCGCCAGCAGCCAAGCACGGACAGGCACGACGAAGTACTTC.

This clone was counted a few times. The V gene is TRBV2, the J gene TRBJ1-5; 8 nucleotides match TRBD1. This CDR3 comprises 16 residues. Germline V gene lookup returns CDR1 SNHLY and CDR2 FYNNEI. V gave up 5 bases and J gave up 3 bases; unmatched junction bases: 9. The CDR3 sequence: CASSREGQGLNQPQHF. In nucleotides, the CDR3 is TGTGCCAGCAGTCGGGAAGGACAGGGTCTCAATCAGCCCCAGCATTTT. Supplemented by reference TRBV2 and TRBJ1-5, the full variable domain reads EPEVTQTPSHQVTQMGQEVILRCVPISNHLYFYWYRQILGQKVEFLVSFYNNEISEKSEIFDDQFSVERPDGSNFTLKIRSTKLEDSAMYFCASSREGQGLNQPQHFGDGTRLSIL.

This chain links TRBV5-1 with TRBJ1-2; weak D call: TRBD1 (5 bases). In germline, CDR1 is SGHRS, CDR2 YFSETQ. Trimming stripped 2 bases from V and 4 bases from J, with 12 bases between. CDR3 length: 14 residues. CDR3 bases: TGCGCCAGCAGCTTTGAGTCACAGGTCTATGGCTACACCTTC. It translates to CASSFESQVYGYTF. Looking up the rest from reference TRBV5-1 and TRBJ1-2 gives the full variable domain: KAGVTQTPRYLIKTRGQQVTLSCSPISGHRSVSWYQQTPGQGLQFLFEYFSETQRNKGNFPGRFSGRQFSNSRSEMNVSTLELGDSALYLCASSFESQVYGYTFGSGTRLTVV.